This T cell receptor beta chain was captured in a study of CD8 T cells in Susac syndrome. The germline gives CDR1 MDHEN, CDR2 SYDVKM. This CDR3 comprises 12 residues. V dropped 6 bases and J dropped 7 bases, with 10 bases sitting between them. The T cells that were sequenced for TCR beta were CD8+ and CD4+ cells from blood. Controls were age- and sex-matched healthy donors. In contrast to the negatively isolated CD8+ and CD4+ T cells, TEMRA cells were FACS-enriched. Random hexamers primed reverse transcription of about 0.5 to 1 ug RNA. With immunoSEQ multiplex PCR, TCR beta CDR3 was amplified across 54 Vbeta and 13 Jbeta. TCRdb recomputed calls from the immunoSEQ multiplex PCR reads with MiXCR, one row per CDR3 protein. The sample has 100,000 to 150,000 distinct CDR3 sequences, around 96% seen once; the top ten hold over 0.1%.

This receptor was obtained from a human donor in good health. The sample consisted of CD4+ T cells from PBMCs. The chain is built from TRBV28 and TRBJ1-5; D gene ambiguous. The CDR3 sequence is CASSRLAQPQHF. The DNA for the CDR3 is TGTGCCAGCAGCAGATTAGCCCAGCCCCAGCATTTT.